This T cell receptor (beta chain) comes out of a study of spatial heterogeneity in lung cancer. Study-level background: The average count in raw reads for each unique TCR and UMI combination exceeded eight appearances. Study results and limitations: Expanded tumor TCRs that were ubiquitous appeared in blood more at resection than follow-up.

One entry per CDR3 protein, called by TCRdb with MiXCR from the 5' RACE reads. The data show roughly 120,000 distinct CDR3 sequences, with 10% to 15% seen just once and around a sixth held by the top ten. Germline CDR1 and CDR2: MDHEN and SYDVKM. CDR3 length: 16 residues. Unmatched junction bases numbered 12, after V lost 5 bases and J lost 9 bases. The time point denotes: blood at routine non-recurrence follow-up after resection. The authors sequenced whole RNA from tumor, nontumor lung or frozen PBMC without sorting. In its sample, this clonotype was seen many times. The antigen is not known. This receptor was identified in a male donor with early-stage non-small cell lung cancer. The sequences come from PBMCs, collected at follow-up. V gene TRBV28 combines with J gene TRBJ2-1; 11 positions agree with TRBD2. The CDR3 here is CASSPTGTSGTFEQFF. CDR3 in DNA: TGTGCCAGCAGTCCTACCGGGACTAGCGGAACGTTTGAGCAGTTCTTC.